The 6 T cell receptor beta chains in this list originate from one sample, sequenced in a study of blood T cell repertoires in COVID-19. Profiled with immunoSEQ multiplex PCR; TCRdb holds only in-frame clones, not every one. The data hold around 130,000 clones, with 80% to 85% observed a single time. The sample consisted of peripheral blood. The receptors here all came from a human donor in a cohort sampled during active COVID-19.

V is TRBV7-2 and J is TRBJ2-2, with 8 bases aligning to TRBD1. This CDR3 spans 16 amino acids. V was clipped by 4 bases and J by 8 bases; unmatched bases: 12. Germline-derived CDR1 and CDR2 are SGHTA and FQGNSA. Here the CDR3 reads CASSSLDRAPSGELFF. In DNA, the CDR3 is TGTGCCAGCAGCTCCTTGGACAGGGCGCCCTCGGGGGAGCTGTTTTTT.

The rearrangement joins TRBV5-1 to TRBJ1-6; D is perhaps TRBD1 (6 bases). CDR1 is SGHRS, CDR2 YFSETQ, per germline. V was trimmed by 3 bases and J by 0 bases, leaving 10 bases between them. The CDR3 contains 16 residues. The CDR3 loop reads CASSSQGSSYNSPLHF. As DNA, the CDR3 is TGCGCCAGCAGCTCCCAGGGGAGCTCCTATAATTCACCCCTCCACTTT.

V usage is TRBV6-1 and J usage is TRBJ1-5; 7 nucleotides align to TRBD1. Germline V gene data show CDR1 as MNHNS and CDR2 as SASEGT. V dropped 7 bases and J dropped 5; count of bases not matched to a gene: 8. The CDR3 is 14 amino acids. The DNA of the CDR3 is TGTGCCAGCAACACCCTCGACAGGGATCAGCCCCAGCATTTT. As protein: CASNTLDRDQPQHF.

This chain uses TRBV29-1 with TRBJ1-1, with D tentatively TRBD1 (5 bases). Trimming pared 0 bases from V and 1 base from J, leaving 6 bases between. The CDR3 consists of 13 residues. The germline V gene encodes CDR1 SQVTM and CDR2 ANQGSEA. This chain's CDR3 is CSVEDQGNTEAFF. The CDR3, as DNA: TGCAGCGTTGAAGATCAGGGGAACACTGAAGCTTTCTTT.

This chain joins TRBV2 and TRBJ2-5; the D gene is possibly TRBD2 (6 bases). The CDR3 loop spans 14 amino acids. Germline-derived CDR1 and CDR2 are SNHLY and FYNNEI. V was shortened by 9 bases and J by 1 base, with 15 bases between the two germline ends. The CDR3 sequence is CASRGTRSQETQYF. The CDR3 DNA reads TGTGCCAGTCGGGGGACGAGGAGCCAAGAGACCCAGTACTTC.

This CDR3 is CASSRHPGSATEAFF. CDR3 nucleotides: TGTGCCAGCAGCCGCCACCCGGGAAGCGCCACTGAAGCTTTCTTT. The J gene is TRBJ1-1, the V gene TRBV3-1 (or the pseudogene TRBV3-2); the D is unclear. The CDR3 spans 15 residues. The germline V gene has CDR1 LGHDT and CDR2 YNNKEL (reference sequence). Trimming left V 4 bases short and J 4 bases short, with 16 bases between.